This entry features one T cell receptor beta chain sequence. As yet, its antigen is unknown. This record belongs to a study of monozygotic twins with inflammatory bowel disease. Overall study findings and caveats: Backing was not found for a single strong signal or clonotype associated with IBD. Other individuals had fewer clonotypes in common with IBD patients than with healthy twins, especially with disease activity. Variability may have been added to patient repertoires by differing immunosuppressive treatments. Telling apart the different T cell subtypes was not possible.

From its re-call of the 5' RACE reads, TCRdb lists each CDR3 protein once, without DNA. The sample data list approximately 210,000 distinct CDR3 sequences. Germline lookup yields CDR1 SGHVS and CDR2 FQNEAQ. The CDR3 spans 14 residues. V and J are TRBV7-8 and TRBJ2-3. The sequence derives from a human donor with ulcerative colitis or Crohn's disease, or a healthy co-twin of an affected twin (not recorded which). Material for sequencing was blood. CDR3 residues: CASSLKLSTDTQYF.